This T cell receptor (beta chain) comes out of a study of early T cells in non-severe SARS-CoV-2 infection (dated by TCRdb to the early 2020s). For context, the study as a whole: Because TCR sequencing was done on bulk RNA from unsorted whole blood, the alpha and beta chains could not be paired. What the authors observed across the whole study: Matching against VDJdb was skewed toward anti-spike CD8 responses, likely underestimated virus-specific expansions, and missed private and CD4 specificities.

Receptor amplification or capture employed 5' RACE. The run used a NextSeq 500. In the TCR library protocol, unique molecular identifiers were attached to individual cDNA molecules to correct for PCR bias and sequencing error. Sequencing covered both TCR alpha and beta chains, and within each sample the abundances of alpha and beta sequences were tightly co-correlated. As for the authors' bioinformatics: Decombinator V4 was used to annotate the V gene, J gene and CDR3 of the TCR sequences. TCRs were defined as expanded if a significant change between any two time points was detected under a Poisson model with p below 0.0001. TCR abundances were normalised to the total number of TCRs sequenced per sample and expressed as counts per million. MAIT TCRs were defined by TRAV1-2 paired with TRAJ12, TRAJ20 or TRAJ33, and iNKT TCRs by TRAV10 paired with TRAJ18. VDJdb, accessed 1 November 2021, was searched for CMV, EBV and SARS-CoV-2 annotated TCRs, with TCRs annotated for multiple antigens excluded. The public sequencing data were trimmed at Q25 with fastp and processed into clonotypes with MiXCR by TCRdb, which kept only in-frame beta chains. One record per CDR3 amino acid sequence lists the most common genes and DNA. TCRdb's processing, not the authors' own work, is the source of the V and J calls. The table for this sample lists under 85,000 distinct CDR3 sequences; about 12% of them were counted only once. The leading ten clones occupy around 2.4% of the sample.

Taken from the germline V gene, the CDR1 and CDR2 loops are SGHDN and FVKESK. The CDR3, cysteine through phenylalanine, is 17 amino acids long. The sequence is cut down to CDR3 DNA, 51 bases in frame from base 1. V has 1 base trimmed and J has 4 bases trimmed; junction bases matching no gene number 9. This clonotype was observed a handful of times. Its specific antigen is unknown. Base quality data are lacking; no much larger clone is found one base away. The study was a case-control design nested within a healthcare worker cohort in London, UK, with weekly nasopharyngeal swab PCR tests and blood sampling. Healthcare workers were recruited during the week of the UK lockdown, between 23 and 31 March 2020, and followed weekly for up to 16 weeks.

Sequences were obtained from whole blood. This TCR derives from an adult who was a healthcare worker with PCR-confirmed SARS-CoV-2 infection or an uninfected control (not recorded which). The rearrangement joined TRBV14 to TRBJ1-3, with 8 bases matching TRBD1. CDR3 region: CASSQAWGQARGNTIYF. The nucleotide sequence is TGTGCCAGCAGCCAAGCCTGGGGACAGGCGAGAGGAAACACCATATATTTT. With the rest looked up from the reference TRBV14 and TRBJ1-3 genes rather than sequenced, the full variable domain is EAGVTQFPSHSVIEKGQTVTLRCDPISGHDNLYWYRRVMGKEIKFLLHFVKESKQDESGMPNNRFLAERTGGTYSTLKVQPAELEDSGVYFCASSQAWGQARGNTIYFGEGSWLTVV.